This T cell receptor beta chain appears in the sequencing data of a study of T cells in Graves' hyperthyroidism and ophthalmopathy. CDR3 length equals 16 residues. V gave up 5 bases and J gave up 0 bases, with 13 bases separating them. Per the germline V gene, CDR1 is SGHTA and CDR2 is FQGNSA. In this sample, this clonotype turned up a few times. Amplified TCR beta CDR3 regions derived from RNA transcripts. HTBI primers were employed in a first-round RT-PCR of the TCR CDR3. A single record per CDR3 protein comes from TCRdb applying MiXCR to the multiplex PCR reads. This sample carries about 570,000 distinct CDR3 sequences, approximately 15% of them seen once, and the ten largest clones take more than 11%. Fresh 10 ml peripheral blood yielded PBMCs.

Material for sequencing was blood. The chain uses TRBV7-2 and TRBJ2-2; possible D gene TRBD1, 5 bases. The sequence was collected from a woman between 40 and 50 years old with Graves' hyperthyroidism. This CDR3 reads CASSPSSGTNTGELFF. Here the CDR3 DNA reads TGTGCCAGCAGCCCGAGCTCAGGGACGAACACCGGGGAGCTGTTTTTT.